These 10 T cell receptor beta chains were sequenced from one sample in a study of blood T cell repertoires in COVID-19. Here immunoSEQ multiplex PCR was the method, and the copy in TCRdb shows in-frame clones only, minus some. Here the sample spans about 60,000 clones, roughly 90% being singletons. The sample taken for sequencing was peripheral blood. Receptors originate from a man between 70 and 80 years old with acute or convalescent COVID-19.

The chain carries TRBV5-1 and TRBJ1-2; tentatively, D is TRBD1 (5 bases). CDR3 length equals 15 residues. Germline V CDR1 and CDR2: SGHRS, YFSETQ. The V gene lost 0 bases and the J gene lost 4 bases, with 13 bases spanning the gap. Written as DNA, the CDR3 is TGCGCCAGCAGCTTGGTCCGGGACTGGGGCTATGGCTACACCTTC. Translation: CASSLVRDWGYGYTF.

The chain couples TRBV5-1 to TRBJ1-1; maybe TRBD1 (6 bases). Germline-derived CDR1 and CDR2 are SGHRS and YFSETQ. The CDR3 contains 13 residues. V was trimmed by 1 base and J by 13 bases, leaving 17 bases between them. The CDR3 loop reads CASSLNKGGLGFF. The CDR3 DNA sequence: TGCGCCAGCAGCTTGAACAAAGGGGGTTTGGGTTTCTTT.

The chain links TRBV4-2 to TRBJ1-2; a weak D match, TRBD1 (6 bases). Germline assignment: CDR1 LGHNA and CDR2 YNFKEQ. The germline V and J ends were trimmed by 0 bases and 3 bases, with 23 bases remaining between them. The CDR3 length is 19 residues. CDR3 loop: CASSQESVQGRTFDYGYTF. The CDR3 DNA reads as TGTGCCAGCAGCCAAGAATCGGTCCAGGGGCGAACGTTTGACTATGGCTACACCTTC.

The genes are TRBV5-1 and TRBJ2-1; possibly TRBD2 for D (7 bases). The V gene's germline CDR1 is SGHRS and CDR2 YFSETQ. There are 13 residues in the CDR3. V was pared by 4 bases and J by 7 bases, with 12 bases between. The CDR3 protein is CASSREGGNEQFF. CDR3 sequence (DNA): TGCGCCAGCAGCCGCGAGGGGGGGAATGAGCAGTTCTTC. The variable domain in full, with the rest retrieved from reference TRBV5-1 and TRBJ2-1, is KAGVTQTPRYLIKTRGQQVTLSCSPISGHRSVSWYQQTPGQGLQFLFEYFSETQRNKGNFPGRFSGRQFSNSRSEMNVSTLELGDSALYLCASSREGGNEQFFGPGTRLTVL.

The rearrangement joins TRBV19 to TRBJ1-2; perhaps TRBD1 as D (5 bases). CDR1 is LNHDA, CDR2 SQIVND, per germline (reference sequence). The V end was cut by 3 bases, the J end by 6 bases, with 14 bases between. The CDR3 runs 14 residues. CDR3 bases: TGTGCCAGTAGTATTCTCCAGGGCGGGAATGGCTACACCTTC. It specifies CASSILQGGNGYTF.

V and J are TRBV7-9 and TRBJ1-1, with D uncertain. V dropped 1 base and J dropped 8 bases, with 11 bases sitting between them. This CDR3 has 13 residues. Germline V gives CDR1 SEHNR, CDR2 FQNEAQ (reference sequence). This chain's CDR3 is CASSLDSRTEAFF. In DNA form, the CDR3 reads TGTGCCAGCAGCTTAGACTCAAGAACCGAAGCTTTCTTT.

V usage is TRBV5-1 and J usage is TRBJ2-1, with TRBD2 as a possible D gene (6 bases). CDR3 length: 18 residues. Trimming pared 0 bases from V and 0 bases from J, leaving 16 bases between. Germline V gives CDR1 SGHRS, CDR2 YFSETQ. The CDR3 loop is CASSLVGGRPLSYNEQFF. The CDR3 DNA is TGCGCCAGCAGCTTGGTAGGAGGGCGGCCTCTCTCCTACAATGAGCAGTTCTTC.

The V and J genes are TRBV18 and TRBJ2-2, with D possibly being TRBD1 (6 bases). V gave up 3 bases and J gave up 6 bases, with 8 bases separating them. The CDR3 sequence is 13 residues long. Germline V gene sequence: CDR1 KGHSH, CDR2 LQKENI. The CDR3 DNA sequence: TGTGCCAGCTCACCGGGGGCCTCCGGGGAGCTGTTTTTT. This gives the protein CASSPGASGELFF.

The J gene is TRBJ2-7, the V gene TRBV28; possible D gene TRBD1, 5 bases. CDR3 length: 11 residues. Deletions cut 6 bases from V and 7 bases from J, with 10 bases between. Germline CDR1 is MDHEN and CDR2 is SYDVKM. The CDR3 DNA reads as TGTGCCAGCAGCGCAGGGTGGGAGCAGTACTTC. Its protein is CASSAGWEQYF.

The genes are TRBV3-1 (or the pseudogene TRBV3-2) and TRBJ2-6, with a possible D match to TRBD1 (6 bases). The CDR3 consists of 18 residues. The germline CDR1 and CDR2 sequences are LGHDT and YNNKEL (reference sequence). The V end lost 0 bases, the J end lost 0 bases, and 12 bases lay between the germline ends. CDR3 sequence reads: CASSQELQGSSGANVLTF. The DNA of the CDR3 is TGTGCCAGCAGCCAAGAATTACAGGGTTCCTCTGGGGCCAACGTCCTGACTTTC.